Presented here are 9 T cell receptor beta chains from one specimen sequenced in a study of identical twins. One entry per CDR3 protein, called by TCRdb with MiXCR from the 5' RACE reads. Of around 470,000 distinct CDR3 sequences in the sample, approximately 15% are singletons; the top ten hold roughly 0.5%. These data were also reused for a study on yellow fever vaccine responses in identical twins.

Sequenced: CD4+ T cells sorted from blood. Source of these receptors: a woman under 30 in good health.

As to this clonotype: One end of the junction does not line up with germline, which may come from a read error. The V call is TRBV7-7, the J call TRBJ2-3, with a tentative D call TRBD1 (6 bases). In germline, CDR1 is SSHAT, CDR2 FNYEAQ (reference sequence). This CDR3 is 14 amino acids long. The CDR3 sequence: CASKRDTGTDTQYF. DNA of the CDR3: TGTGCTAGCAAAAGGGACACTGGCACAGATACGCAGTATTTT.

This clonotype came up a few times. The chain recombines TRBV7-8 with TRBJ1-2, with D maybe TRBD1 (6 bases). This CDR3 contains 13 residues. V lost 2 bases and J lost 6, with 10 bases in between. The germline V gene encodes CDR1 SGHVS and CDR2 FQNEAQ. The CDR3 reads CASSLLQGNGYTF. The CDR3 region has the DNA TGTGCCAGCAGCTTACTACAGGGAAATGGCTACACCTTC.

The J gene is TRBJ2-3, the V gene TRBV15; 13 bases align to TRBD2. In germline, CDR1 is LNHNV, CDR2 YYDKDF (reference sequence). The ends lost 3 bases at V and 7 bases at J; junction bases unmatched: 7. The CDR3 covers 16 residues. For the CDR3, the DNA is TGTGCCACCAGCAGCTGGACTAGCGGGAGTAGAAATACGCAGTATTTT. This translates into CATSSWTSGSRNTQYF.

This chain connects TRBV7-2 to TRBJ2-3; no definite D call. Germline V gene data show CDR1 as SGHTA and CDR2 as FQGNSA. The CDR3 consists of 14 residues. V was pared by 4 bases and J by 0 bases, with 8 bases between. CDR3 amino acids: CASSWAASTDTQYF. CDR3 DNA: TGTGCCAGCAGCTGGGCCGCGAGCACAGATACGCAGTATTTT.

The chain employs TRBV27 and TRBJ2-3; perhaps TRBD1 as D (5 bases). This CDR3 spans 12 amino acids. Germline lookup yields CDR1 MNHEY and CDR2 SMNVEV (reference sequence). V was cut by 5 bases and J by 3 bases, with 6 bases left in between. The CDR3 DNA is TGTGCCAGCAGTACAGGTACAGATACGCAGTATTTT. Residues: CASSTGTDTQYF.

The rearrangement joins TRBV11-1 to TRBJ1-4; no reliable D call. The ends were cut back, 5 bases at V and 0 bases at J, with 10 bases in the middle. Per the germline V gene, CDR1 is SGHAT and CDR2 is FQDESV (reference sequence). The CDR3 covers 15 residues. CDR3 DNA sequence: TGTGCCAGCAGCCGACGAGCTGCAACTAATGAAAAACTGTTTTTT. Amino acid sequence: CASSRRAATNEKLFF. Full variable domain (outside the CDR3, taken from reference TRBV11-1 and TRBJ1-4): EAEVAQSPRYKITEKSQAVAFWCDPISGHATLYWYRQILGQGPELLVQFQDESVVDDSQLPKDRFSAERLKGVDSTLKIQPAELGDSAMYLCASSRRAATNEKLFFGSGTQLSVL.

This clonotype was seen a few times. The chain links TRBV7-2 to TRBJ2-2; D gene uncertain. The germline CDR1 and CDR2 sequences are SGHTA and FQGNSA. The CDR3 is made up of 14 amino acids. V was shortened by 3 bases and J by 6 bases, with 11 bases between the two germline ends. The CDR3 coding sequence is TGTGCCAGCAGCTTTATTAAAATAGCCGGGGAGCTGTTTTTT. Protein sequence: CASSFIKIAGELFF.

The chain recombines TRBV5-4 with TRBJ1-1, with a tentative D call TRBD1 (6 bases). The V gene's germline CDR1 is SGHNT and CDR2 YYREEE (reference sequence). This CDR3 spans 14 amino acids. V lost 4 bases, J lost 2 bases, and 12 bases lay in between. This chain's CDR3 is CASSLRTANTEAFF. The CDR3 DNA reads as TGTGCCAGCAGCCTAAGGACAGCCAACACTGAAGCTTTCTTT.

Only a few counts were recorded for this clonotype. The CDR3 DNA reads TGTGCCAGCAGCTTATTAAAGGCAGGGGACTACGAGCAGTACTTC. Translated, it gives CASSLLKAGDYEQYF. The rearrangement uses TRBV7-8 and TRBJ2-7; a weak D match, TRBD1 (6 bases). CDR3 length: 15 residues. CDR1 SGHVS and CDR2 FQNEAQ come from the germline V gene. The V gene lost 2 bases and the J gene lost 3 bases, with 14 bases spanning the gap.